Here is one T cell receptor beta chain with its context. Method: immunoSEQ multiplex PCR; TCRdb's copy keeps in-frame clones and lacks some. Found here are about 12,000 clones, just under 95% of them singletons; the top ten hold roughly 0.3%. This specimen comes from a study of T cell changes during pregnancy in multiple sclerosis. This clonotype was obtained from a female donor with multiple sclerosis, enrolled in a pregnancy study. The specimen was CD4+ T cells from peripheral blood mononuclear cells, collected before pregnancy.

The CDR3 loop is CASSPSQPAYGYTF. In nucleotides, the CDR3 is TGTGCCAGCTCACCTAGCCAACCGGCCTATGGCTACACCTTC. The chain couples TRBV18 to TRBJ1-2; D not resolved. Deletions cut 3 bases from V and 4 bases from J, with 12 bases between. Germline loops: CDR1 KGHSH, CDR2 LQKENI. The CDR3 contains 14 residues. Full variable domain (outside the CDR3, taken from reference TRBV18 and TRBJ1-2): NAGVMQNPRHLVRRRGQEARLRCSPMKGHSHVYWYRQLPEEGLKFMVYLQKENIIDESGMPKERFSAEFPKEGPSILRIQQVVRGDSAAYFCASSPSQPAYGYTFGSGTRLTVV.